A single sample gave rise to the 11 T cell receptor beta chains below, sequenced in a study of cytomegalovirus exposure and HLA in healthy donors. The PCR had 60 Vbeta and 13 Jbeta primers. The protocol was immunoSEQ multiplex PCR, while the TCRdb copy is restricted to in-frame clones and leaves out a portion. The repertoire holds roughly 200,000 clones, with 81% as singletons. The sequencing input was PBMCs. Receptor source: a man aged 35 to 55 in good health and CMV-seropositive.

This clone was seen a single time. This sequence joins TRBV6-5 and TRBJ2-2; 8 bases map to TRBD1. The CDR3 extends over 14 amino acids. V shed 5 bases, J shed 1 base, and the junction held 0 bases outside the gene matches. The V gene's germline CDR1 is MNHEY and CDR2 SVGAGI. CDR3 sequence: CASSTGGNTGELFF. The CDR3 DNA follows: TGTGCCAGCAGTACAGGGGGGAACACCGGGGAGCTGTTTTTT.

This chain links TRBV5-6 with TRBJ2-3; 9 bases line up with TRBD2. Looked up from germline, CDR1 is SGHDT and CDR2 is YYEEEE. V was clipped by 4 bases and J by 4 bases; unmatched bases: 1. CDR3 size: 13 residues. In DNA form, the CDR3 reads TGTGCCAGCAGCAGCGGGGGGCCAGATACGCAGTATTTT. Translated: CASSSGGPDTQYF.

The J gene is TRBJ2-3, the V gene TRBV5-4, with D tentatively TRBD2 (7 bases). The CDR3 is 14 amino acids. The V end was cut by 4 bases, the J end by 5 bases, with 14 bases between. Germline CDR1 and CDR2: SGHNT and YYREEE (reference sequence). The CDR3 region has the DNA TGTGCCAGCAGCAGGGGGGGGCCGAGAGATACGCAGTATTTT. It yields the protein CASSRGGPRDTQYF.

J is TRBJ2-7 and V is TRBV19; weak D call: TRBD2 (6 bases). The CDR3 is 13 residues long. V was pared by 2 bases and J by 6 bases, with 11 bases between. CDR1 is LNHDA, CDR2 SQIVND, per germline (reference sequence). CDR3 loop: CASSISGGIEQYF. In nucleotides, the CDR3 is TGTGCCAGTAGTATATCTGGCGGGATCGAGCAGTACTTC. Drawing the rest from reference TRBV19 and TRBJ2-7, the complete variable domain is DGGITQSPKYLFRKEGQNVTLSCEQNLNHDAMYWYRQDPGQGLRLIYYSQIVNDFQKGDIAEGYSVSREKKESFPLTVTSAQKNPTAFYLCASSISGGIEQYFGPGTRLTVT.

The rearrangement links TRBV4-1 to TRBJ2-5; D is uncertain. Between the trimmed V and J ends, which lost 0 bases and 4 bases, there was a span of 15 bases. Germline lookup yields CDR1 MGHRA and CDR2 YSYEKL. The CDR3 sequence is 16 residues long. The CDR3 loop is CASSQERWVPRETQYF. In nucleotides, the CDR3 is TGCGCCAGCAGCCAAGAGAGGTGGGTTCCTCGAGAGACCCAGTACTTC.

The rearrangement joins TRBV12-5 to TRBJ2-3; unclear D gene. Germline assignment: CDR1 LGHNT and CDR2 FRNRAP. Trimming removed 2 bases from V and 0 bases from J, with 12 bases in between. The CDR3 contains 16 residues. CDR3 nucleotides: TGTGCTAGTGGTTTGCCACGGGTGGAAAGCACAGATACGCAGTATTTT. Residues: CASGLPRVESTDTQYF. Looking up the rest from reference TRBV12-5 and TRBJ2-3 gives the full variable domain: DARVTQTPRHKVTEMGQEVTMRCQPILGHNTVFWYRQTMMQGLELLAYFRNRAPLDDSGMPKDRFSAEMPDATLATLKIQPSEPRDSAVYFCASGLPRVESTDTQYFGPGTRLTVL.

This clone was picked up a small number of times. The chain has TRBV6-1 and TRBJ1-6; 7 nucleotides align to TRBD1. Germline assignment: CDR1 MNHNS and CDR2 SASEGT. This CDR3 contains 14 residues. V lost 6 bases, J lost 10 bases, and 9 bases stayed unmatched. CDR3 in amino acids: CASRSTGWNSPLHF. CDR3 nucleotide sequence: TGTGCCAGCAGATCGACAGGGTGGAACTCACCCCTCCACTTT.

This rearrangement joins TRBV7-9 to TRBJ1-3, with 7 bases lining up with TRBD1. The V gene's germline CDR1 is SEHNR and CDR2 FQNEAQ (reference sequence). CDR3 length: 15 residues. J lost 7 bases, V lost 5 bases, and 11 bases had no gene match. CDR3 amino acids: CASSTLTGTGNTIYF. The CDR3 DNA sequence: TGTGCCAGCAGCACCTTGACAGGGACGGGGAACACCATATATTTT. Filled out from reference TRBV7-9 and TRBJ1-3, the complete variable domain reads DTGVSQNPRHKITKRGQNVTFRCDPISEHNRLYWYRQTLGQGPEFLTYFQNEAQLEKSRLLSDRFSAERPKGSFSTLEIQRTEQGDSAMYLCASSTLTGTGNTIYFGEGSWLTVV.

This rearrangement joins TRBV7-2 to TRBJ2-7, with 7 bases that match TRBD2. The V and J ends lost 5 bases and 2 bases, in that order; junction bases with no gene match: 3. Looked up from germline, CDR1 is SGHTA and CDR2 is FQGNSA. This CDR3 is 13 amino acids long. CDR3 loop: CASSPGGAYEQYF. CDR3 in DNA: TGTGCCAGCAGCCCTGGGGGGGCCTACGAGCAGTACTTC.

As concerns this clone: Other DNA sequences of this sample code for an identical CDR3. The CDR3 here is CASSLRGERAYEQYF. The CDR3 DNA reads as TGTGCCAGCTCTCTCAGGGGGGAGAGGGCCTACGAGCAGTACTTC. V usage is TRBV18 and J usage is TRBJ2-7, with D possibly matching TRBD1 (7 bases). The CDR3 contains 15 residues. Germline V gene sequence: CDR1 KGHSH, CDR2 LQKENI. Trimming removed 6 bases from V and 2 bases from J, with 17 bases in between.

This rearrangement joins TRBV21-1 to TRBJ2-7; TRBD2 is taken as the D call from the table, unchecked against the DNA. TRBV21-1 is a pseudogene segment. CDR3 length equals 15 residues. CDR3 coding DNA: TGTGCCAGCAGCAAAGCTTGCGGGGGGGCCTACGAGCAGTACTTC. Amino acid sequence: CASSKACGGAYEQYF.